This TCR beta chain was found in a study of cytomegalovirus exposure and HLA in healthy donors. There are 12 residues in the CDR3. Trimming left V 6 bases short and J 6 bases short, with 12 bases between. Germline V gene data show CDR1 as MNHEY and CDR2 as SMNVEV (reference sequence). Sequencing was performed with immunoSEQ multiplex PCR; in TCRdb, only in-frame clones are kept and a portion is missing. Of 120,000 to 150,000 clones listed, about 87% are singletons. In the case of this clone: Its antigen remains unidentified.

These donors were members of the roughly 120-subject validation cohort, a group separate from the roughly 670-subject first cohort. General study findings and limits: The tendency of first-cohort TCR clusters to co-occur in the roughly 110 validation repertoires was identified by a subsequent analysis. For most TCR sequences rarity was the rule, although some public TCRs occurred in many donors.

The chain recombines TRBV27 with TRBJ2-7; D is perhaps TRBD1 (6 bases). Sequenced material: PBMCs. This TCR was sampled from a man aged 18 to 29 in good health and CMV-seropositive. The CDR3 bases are TGTGCCAGCAGACAGGGATTGGCCGAGCAGTACTTC. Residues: CASRQGLAEQYF.